This record concerns one T cell receptor beta chain sequence. Its antigen is unknown. Among CD8+ T cells, naive ones were CD45RO-CCR7+CD27+CD95-. 5' RACE that incorporated UMI labels was used to prepare the TRB cDNA libraries. TCRdb re-called the 5' RACE reads and catalogs CDR3 proteins one per entry, DNA excluded. With about 130,000 distinct CDR3 sequences in the sample, the ten largest clones hold 0.45% to 0.55%. This sample was included in a study of CXCR3-negative and CXCR3-positive naive CD8 T cells. Study-wide points: CXCR3-expressing naive cells carried TRB CDR3s more hydrophobic than those of CXCR3-negative naive cells.

The CDR3 is 13 amino acids. Germline assignment: CDR1 SGHTA and CDR2 FQGTGA. V and J are TRBV7-3 and TRBJ2-3. The sample taken for sequencing was naive CXCR3- CD8+ T cells from blood. Subset denoted: CD45RO-CCR7+CD27+CD95- naive CD8+ T cells lacking CXCR3 (TNR3-). The source of this sequence is a human donor in good health. Some clones in this sample may be carry-over from other donors' samples. CDR3 amino acids: CASSSDSTDTQYF.